This T cell receptor (beta chain) was documented in a study of neoadjuvant nivolumab and ipilimumab in lung cancer. Whole-study findings and limits: Blood richness before therapy tracked richness in tumors resected after neoadjuvant therapy. Only a small number of samples underwent TCR sequencing. Only two of four nivolumab-treated tumors gained richness and clonality by surgery.

On this clone itself: The antigen is unknown.

Germline CDR1 is SGHAT and CDR2 is FQNNGV. This CDR3 spans 13 amino acids. Trimming stripped 0 bases from V and 12 bases from J, with 9 bases between. Repertoires were generated with immunoSEQ multiplex PCR, while TCRdb's copy carries only in-frame clones and drops some. The repertoire has around 17,000 clones, roughly three quarters of them found once; the top ten carry about 7.8%. The sequencing used tumor tissue, collected after neoadjuvant nivolumab, alone or with ipilimumab, at or shortly before surgery. The chain joins TRBV11-2 to TRBJ1-6; the D is unclear. The source is an adult with non-small cell lung cancer. CDR3 residues: CASSLDPGGPLHF. CDR3 DNA: TGTGCCAGCAGCTTAGATCCGGGTGGACCCCTCCACTTT.